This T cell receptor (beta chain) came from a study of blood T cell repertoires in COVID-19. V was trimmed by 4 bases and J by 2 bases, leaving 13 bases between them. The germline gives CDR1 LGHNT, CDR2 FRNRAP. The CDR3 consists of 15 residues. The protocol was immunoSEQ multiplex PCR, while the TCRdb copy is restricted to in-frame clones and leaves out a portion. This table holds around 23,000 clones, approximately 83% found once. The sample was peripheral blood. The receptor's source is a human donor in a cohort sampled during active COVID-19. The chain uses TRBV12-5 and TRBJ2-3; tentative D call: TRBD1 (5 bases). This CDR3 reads CASGSKQEPTDTQYF. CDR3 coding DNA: TGTGCTAGTGGTTCGAAACAGGAACCCACAGATACGCAGTATTTT.